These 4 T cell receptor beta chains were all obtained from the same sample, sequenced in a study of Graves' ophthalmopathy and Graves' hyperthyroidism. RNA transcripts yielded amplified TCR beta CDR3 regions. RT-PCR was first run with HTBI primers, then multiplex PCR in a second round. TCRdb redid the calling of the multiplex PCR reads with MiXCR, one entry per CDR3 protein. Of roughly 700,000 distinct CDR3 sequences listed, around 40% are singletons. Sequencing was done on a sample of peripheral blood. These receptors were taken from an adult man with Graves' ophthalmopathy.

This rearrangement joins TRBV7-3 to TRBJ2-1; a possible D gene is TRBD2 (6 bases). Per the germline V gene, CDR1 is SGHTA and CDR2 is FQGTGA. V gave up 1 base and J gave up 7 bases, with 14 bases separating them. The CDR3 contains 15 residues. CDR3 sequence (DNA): TGTGCCAGCAGCTTAAGCGGGAAAGGTGGGAATGAGCAGTTCTTC. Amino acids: CASSLSGKGGNEQFF.

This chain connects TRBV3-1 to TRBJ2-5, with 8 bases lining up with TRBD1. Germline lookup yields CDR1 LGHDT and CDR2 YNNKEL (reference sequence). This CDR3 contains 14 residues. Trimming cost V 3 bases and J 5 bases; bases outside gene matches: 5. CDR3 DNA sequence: TGTGCCAGCAGCCACGGACAGGGTGACGAGACCCAGTACTTC. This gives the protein CASSHGQGDETQYF.

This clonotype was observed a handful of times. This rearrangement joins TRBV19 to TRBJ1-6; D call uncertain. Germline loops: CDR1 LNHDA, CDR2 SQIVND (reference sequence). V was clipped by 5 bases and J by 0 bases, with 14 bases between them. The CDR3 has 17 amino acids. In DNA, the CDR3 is TGTGCCAGTAGTGCCGGACCGCTGAGCTCCTATAATTCACCCCTCCACTTT. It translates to CASSAGPLSSYNSPLHF.

Here the CDR3 reads CASSRRSGIQETQYF. The CDR3 DNA reads TGTGCCAGCAGCCGTCGGTCAGGCATCCAAGAGACCCAGTACTTC. The chain couples TRBV14 to TRBJ2-5; D is unresolved. The CDR3 consists of 15 residues. Germline CDR1 is SGHDN and CDR2 is FVKESK. V lost 4 bases and J lost 1, with 13 bases in between. The variable domain in full, completed from reference TRBV14 and TRBJ2-5, reads EAGVTQFPSHSVIEKGQTVTLRCDPISGHDNLYWYRRVMGKEIKFLLHFVKESKQDESGMPNNRFLAERTGGTYSTLKVQPAELEDSGVYFCASSRRSGIQETQYFGPGTRLLVL.